The 15 T cell receptor beta chains below come from one sample, sequenced in a study of radiotherapy plus CTLA-4 blockade in lung cancer. Sequencing used immunoSEQ multiplex PCR; TCRdb keeps in-frame clones, though not all of them. The sample has 100,000 to 150,000 clones; more than 80% are singletons. The sample consisted of peripheral blood, taken from a patient treated with radiotherapy plus ipilimumab. Receptor source: a human donor with non-small cell lung cancer that progressed on radiotherapy plus ipilimumab.

This sequence joins TRBV19 and TRBJ1-2; a possible D gene is TRBD1 (6 bases). Germline CDR1 LNHDA, CDR2 SQIVND (reference sequence). The CDR3 runs 13 residues. Trimming stripped 8 bases from V and 8 bases from J, with 18 bases between. CDR3 nucleotide sequence: TGTGCCAGTTTTAACAGGGATTTTACGGGCTACACCTTC. This translates into CASFNRDFTGYTF.

The V gene is TRBV5-6, the J gene TRBJ2-3; perhaps TRBD2 as D (5 bases). The V end was cut by 0 bases, the J end by 3 bases, with 11 bases between. The CDR3 has 15 amino acids. Germline V gene lookup returns CDR1 SGHDT and CDR2 YYEEEE. The CDR3 reads CASSLVAGGTDTQYF. DNA of the CDR3: TGTGCCAGCAGCTTGGTTGCGGGTGGTACAGATACGCAGTATTTT.

This clone was recorded only once. The chain couples TRBV9 to TRBJ2-7; D is uncertain. This CDR3 has 14 residues. Germline-derived CDR1 and CDR2 are SGDLS and YYNGEE. The V end was cut by 0 bases, the J end by 0 bases, with 7 bases between. DNA for the CDR3: TGTGCCAGCAGCGTAGAGAGTTACTCCTACGAGCAGTACTTC. This translates into CASSVESYSYEQYF.

The rearrangement joins TRBV5-1 to TRBJ1-5; D unclear. Trimming cost V 0 bases and J 3 bases, with 7 bases left between them. The CDR3 sequence is 14 residues long. Germline V gives CDR1 SGHRS, CDR2 YFSETQ. In nucleotides, the CDR3 is TGCGCCAGCAGCTTGGGCAGCTCCAATCAGCCCCAGCATTTT. Its translation: CASSLGSSNQPQHF.

The chain combines TRBV4-2 with TRBJ2-7; D possibly corresponds to TRBD1 (5 bases). The CDR3 totals 17 residues. The V gene's germline CDR1 is LGHNA and CDR2 YNFKEQ. Trimming cost V 0 bases and J 9 bases, with 24 bases left between them. The CDR3 here is CASSQEYKPRTLSLQYF. The DNA for the CDR3 is TGTGCCAGCAGCCAAGAATACAAACCCCGGACATTAAGTCTGCAGTACTTC.

The chain joins TRBV5-1 to TRBJ2-7; 9 bases map to TRBD1. V was clipped by 4 bases and J by 2 bases; unmatched bases: 13. The germline V gene encodes CDR1 SGHRS and CDR2 YFSETQ. The CDR3 is made up of 17 amino acids. This CDR3 is CASSKQGQGTSAYEQYF. In DNA, the CDR3 is TGCGCCAGCAGCAAGCAGGGACAGGGTACTTCGGCCTACGAGCAGTACTTC.

This chain connects TRBV20-1 to TRBJ1-2; no reliable D call. The CDR3 has 11 residues. Germline lookup yields CDR1 DFQATT and CDR2 SNEGSKA (reference sequence). V was shortened by 0 bases and J by 7 bases, with 6 bases between the two germline ends. The CDR3 here is CSARDTAGYTF. The CDR3 region has the DNA TGCAGTGCTAGAGATACGGCTGGCTACACCTTC.

The rearrangement uses TRBV5-5 and TRBJ1-5; 7 nucleotides line up with TRBD1. CDR1 and CDR2 from the germline V gene are SGHKS and YYEKEE (reference sequence). J lost 3 bases, V lost 4 bases, and 7 bases had no gene match. This CDR3 comprises 15 residues. As DNA, the CDR3 is TGTGCCAGCAGCCCGAGGGGGCAGGACAATCAGCCCCAGCATTTT. Residues: CASSPRGQDNQPQHF.

V is TRBV4-1 and J is TRBJ2-2; 10 nucleotides line up with TRBD1. The J segment lost 3 bases and the V segment lost 3 bases, leaving 4 bases of the junction unmatched. Looked up from germline, CDR1 is MGHRA and CDR2 is YSYEKL. This CDR3 spans 16 amino acids. The CDR3 region is CASSQGTGADTGELFF. CDR3 DNA: TGCGCCAGCAGCCAGGGGACAGGGGCGGACACCGGGGAGCTGTTTTTT.

The genes are TRBV10-3 and TRBJ2-1; 9 bases are a match to TRBD1. Trimming removed 3 bases from V and 4 bases from J; junction bases left unmatched: 7. CDR1 ENHRY and CDR2 SYGVKD come from the germline V gene. This CDR3 contains 16 residues. The CDR3, as DNA: TGTGCCATCAGTGACCTTGACAGGGGGGCTTACAATGAGCAGTTCTTC. Encoded protein: CAISDLDRGAYNEQFF.

This clone was recorded once. V and J are TRBV5-1 and TRBJ2-3; tentative D call: TRBD1 (6 bases). Trimming left V 1 base short and J 0 bases short, with 12 bases between. CDR1 SGHRS and CDR2 YFSETQ come from the germline V gene. The CDR3 contains 16 residues. For the CDR3, the DNA is TGCGCCAGCAGCTTGACAGGGCTCGGTAGCACAGATACGCAGTATTTT. Translating it yields CASSLTGLGSTDTQYF.

The chain joins TRBV18 to TRBJ2-5, with 10 bases matching TRBD2. Trimming removed 4 bases from V and 5 bases from J; junction bases left unmatched: 7. This CDR3 spans 15 amino acids. Germline CDR1 KGHSH, CDR2 LQKENI. CDR3 in DNA: TGTGCCAGCTCACGGCTAGCGGGAGACGTGGAGACCCAGTACTTC. Its translation: CASSRLAGDVETQYF. The variable domain in full, with the rest retrieved from reference TRBV18 and TRBJ2-5, is NAGVMQNPRHLVRRRGQEARLRCSPMKGHSHVYWYRQLPEEGLKFMVYLQKENIIDESGMPKERFSAEFPKEGPSILRIQQVVRGDSAAYFCASSRLAGDVETQYFGPGTRLLVL.

This CDR3 is CASSERREGPNEQFF. As DNA, the CDR3 is TGTGCCAGCAGTGAAAGGCGGGAGGGCCCCAATGAGCAGTTCTTC. V usage is TRBV2 and J usage is TRBJ2-1; 9 bases are shared with TRBD2. This CDR3 spans 15 amino acids. V lost 2 bases, J lost 6 bases, and 5 bases stayed unmatched. Germline V lookup: CDR1 SNHLY, CDR2 FYNNEI.

The rearrangement joins TRBV4-2 to TRBJ2-3; no clear D gene. Germline CDR1 reads LGHNA; CDR2 reads YNFKEQ. The CDR3 contains 16 residues. Deletions cut 0 bases from V and 7 bases from J, with 17 bases between. Here the CDR3 reads CASSQEPTLSQNTQYF. CDR3 coding DNA: TGTGCCAGCAGCCAAGAACCGACTCTCAGCCAAAATACGCAGTATTTT.

This chain links TRBV5-1 with TRBJ2-7; possible D gene TRBD1, 6 bases. The CDR3 sequence is 14 residues long. The V end lost 4 bases, the J end lost 7 bases, and 18 bases lay between the germline ends. CDR1 is SGHRS, CDR2 YFSETQ, per germline. The CDR3 nucleotides read TGCGCCAGCAGCAAACAGCTACAAGGGACAGAGCAGTACTTC. Its protein product is CASSKQLQGTEQYF.